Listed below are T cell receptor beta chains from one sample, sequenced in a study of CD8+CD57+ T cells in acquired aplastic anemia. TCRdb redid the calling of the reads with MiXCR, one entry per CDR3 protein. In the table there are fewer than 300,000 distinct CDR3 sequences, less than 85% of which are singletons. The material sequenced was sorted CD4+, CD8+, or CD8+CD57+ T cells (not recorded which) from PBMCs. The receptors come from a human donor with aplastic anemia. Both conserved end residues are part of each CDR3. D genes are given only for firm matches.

CDR3 DNA: TGTGCCAGCAGCTTAGGGGCAGATACGCATTATTTGTATTTT
CDR3 protein: CASSLGADTHYLYF
V gene: TRBV9
J gene: TRBJ2-3
D gene: -

CDR3 DNA: TGTGCCAGCAGCTGGGACACAGATACGCAGTATTTT
CDR3 protein: CASSWDTDTQYF
V gene: TRBV9
J gene: TRBJ2-3
D gene: -

CDR3 DNA: TGTGCCAGCAGTACAGGGGTCGTCCAGATCCCTGGAAACACCATATATTTT
CDR3 protein: CASSTGVVQIPGNTIYF
V gene: TRBV7-2
J gene: TRBJ1-3
D gene: TRBD1

CDR3 DNA: TGTGCCACCCTGGAGGGGCATGGGCCTGAAGCTTTCTTT
CDR3 protein: CATLEGHGPEAFF
V gene: TRBV10-3
J gene: TRBJ1-1
D gene: -

CDR3 DNA: TGTGCCAGCAGCTTAGCGGGAGGTACGCAGACGCTGTATTTT
CDR3 protein: CASSLAGGTQTLYF
V gene: TRBV9
J gene: TRBJ2-3
D gene: TRBD2

CDR3 DNA: TGTGCCAGCGGCCAGGGGGGCAATCCGCCCCAGCATTTTTTT
CDR3 protein: CASGQGGNPPQHFF
V gene: TRBV7-2
J gene: TRBJ2-3
D gene: -

CDR3 DNA: TGTGCCAGCAGCGGATTACCCGGTAAGATACGGGAGCAATTTTTT
CDR3 protein: CASSGLPGKIREQFF
V gene: TRBV7-9
J gene: TRBJ2-2
D gene: -

CDR3 DNA: TGTGCCAGCAGTGGGGGGGGGGGCGCGGACCCTGAAGCTTTCTTT
CDR3 protein: CASSGGGGADPEAFF
V gene: TRBV2
J gene: TRBJ1-1
D gene: -

CDR3 DNA: TGCGCCAGCAGCCAAGACGGATCTCGAGATACGCAGTATTTT
CDR3 protein: CASSQDGSRDTQYF
V gene: TRBV4-3
J gene: TRBJ2-3
D gene: -

CDR3 DNA: TGCAGTGCTAAATGGACCGTCATGAACACTGAAGCTTTCTTT
CDR3 protein: CSAKWTVMNTEAFF
V gene: TRBV20-1
J gene: TRBJ1-1
D gene: -

CDR3 DNA: TGTGCCAGCAGTTTGGTCCAGGGTGCTGAAAAGCTGTTTTTT
CDR3 protein: CASSLVQGAEKLFF
V gene: TRBV12-3/TRBV12-4
J gene: TRBJ2-2
D gene: -